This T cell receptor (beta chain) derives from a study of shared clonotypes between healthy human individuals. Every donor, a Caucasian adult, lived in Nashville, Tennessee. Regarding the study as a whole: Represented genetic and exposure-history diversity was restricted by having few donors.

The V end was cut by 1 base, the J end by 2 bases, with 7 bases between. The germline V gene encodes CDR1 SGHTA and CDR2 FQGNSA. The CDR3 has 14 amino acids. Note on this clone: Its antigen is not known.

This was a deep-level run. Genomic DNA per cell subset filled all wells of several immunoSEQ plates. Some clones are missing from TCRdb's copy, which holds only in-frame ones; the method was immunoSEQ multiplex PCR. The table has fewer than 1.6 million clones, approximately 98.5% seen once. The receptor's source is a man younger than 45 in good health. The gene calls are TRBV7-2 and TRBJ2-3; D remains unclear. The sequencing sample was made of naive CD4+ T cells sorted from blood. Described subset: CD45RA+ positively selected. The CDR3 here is CASSLGLNTDTQYF. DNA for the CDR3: TGTGCCAGCAGCTTAGGCCTAAACACAGATACGCAGTATTTT.